The table lists the clone carrying this TCR beta chain with many counts. The antigen is unknown. The data stem from a study of neurological immune-mediated disorders. Study results and limitations: Expansion of TCR clones was greatest in HTLV-1-associated myelopathy and smallest in multiple sclerosis, where it fell below that of healthy controls.

Healthy controls were blood bank volunteers in Maryland, USA. Unsorted libraries were prepared from 2 million PBMCs held at -80 C. Germline values: CDR1 ENHRY, CDR2 SYGVKD. This CDR3 spans 16 amino acids. The trim removed 3 bases at V and 1 base at J, leaving 8 bases unmatched. cDNA was made by 5'RACE with 10-nucleotide random UMIs. TCRdb independently ran MiXCR on the 5' RACE reads; one entry per CDR3 protein. Among 70,000 to 95,000 distinct CDR3 sequences listed, 17% were seen once. The material sequenced was PBMCs. The TCR originated in a woman aged 40 to 50 in good health. The chain employs TRBV10-3 and TRBJ2-5; TRBD1 matches 7 bases. This CDR3 is CAISDRMTGPQETQYF. CDR3 DNA: TGTGCCATCAGTGACCGAATGACAGGGCCCCAAGAGACCCAGTACTTC.